This TCR beta chain was obtained from a study of blood T cell repertoires in COVID-19. The wider study: Whether acute or convalescent, the COVID-19 samples came from the United States, Italy and Spain. PBMCs, B-cell-depleted T cells, or T cells provided the cDNA or gDNA that made up the material.

V shed 3 bases, J shed 8 bases, and the junction held 10 bases outside the gene matches. CDR1 and CDR2 from the germline V gene are SGDLS and YYNGEE. The CDR3 runs 14 residues. In the original workflow: Researchers report that nucleated cell counts were estimated from reference gene primer amplification. TCRdb's copy holds only in-frame clones and misses some; the assay was immunoSEQ multiplex PCR. From that table come the V and J calls and clone size; the DNA was used to work out D and trimming. The table shows about 260,000 clones, with around nine tenths occurring only once. Sample: peripheral blood. The TCR was taken from a man aged 40-49 years who had recovered from COVID-19. This chain connects TRBV9 to TRBJ1-1, with 7 bases identical to TRBD1. The CDR3, as DNA: TGTGCCAGCAGCGACCGAACAGGGGACGGCGAAGCTTTCTTT. Its protein product is CASSDRTGDGEAFF.